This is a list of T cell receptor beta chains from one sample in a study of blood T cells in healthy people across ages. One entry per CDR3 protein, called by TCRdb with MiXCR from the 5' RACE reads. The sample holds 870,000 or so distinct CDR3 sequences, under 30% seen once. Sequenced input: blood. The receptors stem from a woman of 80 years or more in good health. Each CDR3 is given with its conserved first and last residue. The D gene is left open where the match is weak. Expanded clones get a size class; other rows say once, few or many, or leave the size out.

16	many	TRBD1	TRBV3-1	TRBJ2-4	CASSQASGTGGNIQYF	TGTGCCAGCAGCCAAGCCTCCGGGACAGGCGGAAACATTCAGTACTTC
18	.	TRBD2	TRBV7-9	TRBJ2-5	CASSSTGLARGRGETQYF	TGTGCCAGCAGCTCCACCGGACTAGCGAGGGGCCGAGGAGAGACCCAGTACTTC
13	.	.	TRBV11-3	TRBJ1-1	CASSLVSGNSAFF	TGTGCCAGCAGCTTAGTTTCAGGTAACTCCGCTTTCTTT
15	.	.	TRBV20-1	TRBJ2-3	CSAREDRSGGDTQYF	TGCAGTGCTAGAGAAGACCGGTCTGGCGGGGACACGCAGTATTTT
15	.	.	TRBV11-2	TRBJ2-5	CASTPYSQGGQTQYF	TGTGCCAGCACCCCTTACTCACAGGGCGGGCAGACCCAGTACTTC
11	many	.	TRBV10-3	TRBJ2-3	CAISRGDTQYF	TGTGCCATCAGTCGGGGAGATACGCAGTATTTT
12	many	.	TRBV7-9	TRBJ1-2	CASSLDLRGYTF	TGTGCCAGCAGCCTCGACCTGAGGGGCTACACCTTC
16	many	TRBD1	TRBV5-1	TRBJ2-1	CASSLMGDSAYNEQFF	TGCGCCAGCAGCTTGATGGGGGACAGTGCCTACAATGAGCAGTTCTTC
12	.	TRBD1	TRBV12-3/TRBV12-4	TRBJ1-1	CASSPDRDKAFF	TGTGCCAGCAGCCCGGACAGGGACAAAGCTTTCTTT
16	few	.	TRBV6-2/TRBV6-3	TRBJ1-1	CASSFPPGRMNTEAFF	TGTGCCAGCAGTTTCCCACCGGGACGTATGAACACTGAAGCTTTCTTT
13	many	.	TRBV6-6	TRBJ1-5	CASSTINDQPQHF	TGTGCCAGCAGTACAATTAACGATCAGCCCCAGCATTTT
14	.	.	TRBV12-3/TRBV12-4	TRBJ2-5	CASSEASTEVPQYF	TGTGCCAGCAGTGAAGCTTCGACGGAGGTTCCCCAGTACTTC
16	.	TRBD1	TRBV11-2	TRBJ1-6	CASSLGQGDRNSPLHF	TGTGCCAGCAGCTTAGGGCAGGGGGACCGTAATTCACCCCTCCACTTT
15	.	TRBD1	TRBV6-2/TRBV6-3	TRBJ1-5	CASSTRDRGNQPQHF	TGTGCCAGCAGCACCCGGGACAGGGGTAATCAGCCCCAGCATTTT
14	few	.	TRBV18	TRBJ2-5	CASSPGHSQETQYF	TGTGCCAGCTCACCTGGACATTCCCAAGAGACCCAGTACTTC
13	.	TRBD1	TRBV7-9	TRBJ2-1	CASSPAIGTGEFF	TGTGCCAGCAGCCCAGCCATCGGGACAGGGGAGTTCTTC
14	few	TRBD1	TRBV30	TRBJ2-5	CACNRGQVRETQYF	TGTGCCTGCAACAGGGGGCAGGTGAGAGAGACCCAGTACTTC
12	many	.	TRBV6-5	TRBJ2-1	CASSNGQGGEFF	TGTGCCAGCAGCAACGGACAGGGAGGGGAGTTCTTC
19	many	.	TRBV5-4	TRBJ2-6	CASSLDRSGRPSGANVLTF	TGTGCCAGCAGCTTGGATAGGTCAGGGCGTCCTTCTGGGGCCAACGTCCTGACTTTC
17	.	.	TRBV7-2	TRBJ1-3	CASTSGPHTLYGNTIYF	TGTGCCAGCACTAGTGGCCCCCATACGCTCTATGGAAACACCATATATTTT
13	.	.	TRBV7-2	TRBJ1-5	CASSLYGDQPQHF	TGTGCCAGCAGCTTATACGGGGATCAGCCCCAGCATTTT
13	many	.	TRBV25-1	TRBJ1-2	CASSEYNPPSYTF	TGTGCCAGCAGTGAATATAACCCCCCCAGCTACACCTTC
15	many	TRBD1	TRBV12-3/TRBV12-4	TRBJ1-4	CASSFSQDRAEKLFF	TGTGCCAGCAGTTTTTCTCAGGACAGGGCAGAAAAACTGTTTTTT
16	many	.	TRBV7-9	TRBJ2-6	CASSPLGPPGANVLTF	TGTGCCAGCAGCCCGCTAGGGCCACCCGGGGCCAACGTCCTGACTTTC
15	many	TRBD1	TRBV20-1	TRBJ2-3	CSARKRTGGTDTQYF	TGCAGTGCTAGAAAGAGGACAGGGGGGACAGATACGCAGTATTTT
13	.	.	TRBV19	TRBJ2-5	CASSMSAQETQDF	TGTGCCAGTAGTATGTCAGCCCAAGAGACCCAGGACTTC
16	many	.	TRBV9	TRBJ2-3	CASSVEPRQSKDTQYF	TGTGCCAGCAGCGTAGAGCCGAGACAGTCGAAAGATACGCAGTATTTT
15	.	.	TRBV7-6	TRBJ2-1	CASSSQPGLDNEQFF	TGTGCCAGCAGCTCACAACCGGGGCTCGACAATGAGCAGTTCTTC
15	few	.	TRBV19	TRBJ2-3	CASSTQRASTDTQYF	TGTGCCAGTAGTACCCAGCGGGCTAGCACAGATACGCAGTATTTT
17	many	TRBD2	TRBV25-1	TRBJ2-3	CASSELGSGGSTDTQYF	TGTGCCAGCAGTGAATTGGGAAGCGGGGGGTCAACAGATACGCAGTATTTT
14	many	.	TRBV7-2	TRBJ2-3	CASSTRDGRDTQYF	TGTGCCAGCAGTACCCGGGACGGGCGGGATACGCAGTATTTT
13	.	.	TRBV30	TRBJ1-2	CAWSPTVAFRNTF	TGTGCCTGGAGTCCCACCGTAGCTTTTCGGAACACCTTC
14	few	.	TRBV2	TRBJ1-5	CASSSPQGRKPQHF	TGTGCCAGCAGTAGTCCTCAGGGTAGAAAGCCCCAGCATTTT
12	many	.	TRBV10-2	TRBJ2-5	CASSYQGYGQYF	TGCGCCAGCAGCTACCAGGGTTACGGGCAGTACTTC
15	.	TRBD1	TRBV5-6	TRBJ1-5	CASGVTGEVYQPQHF	TGTGCCAGCGGCGTAACAGGGGAGGTGTATCAGCCCCAGCATTTT
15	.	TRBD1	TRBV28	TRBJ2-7	CASSVTGVVSYEQYF	TGTGCCAGCAGTGTAACAGGGGTGGTCTCCTACGAGCAGTACTTC
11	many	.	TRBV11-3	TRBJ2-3	CASSALGAQYF	TGTGCCAGCAGCGCGCTAGGGGCGCAGTATTTT
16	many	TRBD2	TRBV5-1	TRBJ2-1	CASSNQAGAGDNEQFF	TGCGCCAGCAGCAATCAAGCGGGGGCCGGTGACAATGAGCAGTTCTTC
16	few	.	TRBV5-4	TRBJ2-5	CASSPRAGRGQETQYF	TGTGCCAGCAGCCCCCGTGCGGGACGGGGGCAAGAGACCCAGTACTTC
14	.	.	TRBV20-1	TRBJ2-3	CSASKGLGTDTQYF	TGCAGTGCTAGTAAGGGGCTGGGCACAGATACGCAGTATTTT
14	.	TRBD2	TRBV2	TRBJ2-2	CASRLAGGTGELFF	TGTGCCAGCAGGCTAGCGGGGGGGACCGGGGAGCTGTTTTTT
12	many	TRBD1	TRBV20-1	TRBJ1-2	CSAQDRENGYTF	TGCAGTGCTCAGGACAGGGAGAATGGCTACACCTTC
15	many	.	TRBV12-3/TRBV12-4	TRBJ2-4	CASRPPGGLKNIQYF	TGTGCCAGCAGACCCCCGGGGGGCTTAAAAAACATTCAGTACTTC
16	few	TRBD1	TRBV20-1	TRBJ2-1	CSAISSGQGLIDEQFF	TGCAGTGCTATTAGTTCCGGACAGGGCCTCATTGATGAGCAGTTCTTC
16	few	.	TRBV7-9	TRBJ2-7	CASSLRGTTSGNEQYF	TGTGCCAGCAGCTTAAGAGGGACAACCTCTGGGAACGAGCAGTACTTC
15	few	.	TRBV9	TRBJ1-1	CASSVVTFGNTEAFF	TGTGCCAGCAGCGTAGTAACATTTGGGAACACTGAAGCTTTCTTT
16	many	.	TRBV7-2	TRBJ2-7	CASSLAPWPDGYEQYF	TGTGCCAGCAGCTTAGCGCCGTGGCCTGACGGCTACGAGCAGTACTTC
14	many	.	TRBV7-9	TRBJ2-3	CASSFLSWTDTQYF	TGTGCCAGCAGCTTTCTATCTTGGACAGATACGCAGTATTTT
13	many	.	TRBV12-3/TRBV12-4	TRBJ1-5	CASSLTAGQPQHF	TGTGCCAGCAGTTTGACGGCGGGTCAGCCCCAGCATTTT
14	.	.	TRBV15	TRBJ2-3	CVTSRDANTDTQYF	TGTGTCACCAGCAGAGACGCTAACACAGATACGCAGTATTTT